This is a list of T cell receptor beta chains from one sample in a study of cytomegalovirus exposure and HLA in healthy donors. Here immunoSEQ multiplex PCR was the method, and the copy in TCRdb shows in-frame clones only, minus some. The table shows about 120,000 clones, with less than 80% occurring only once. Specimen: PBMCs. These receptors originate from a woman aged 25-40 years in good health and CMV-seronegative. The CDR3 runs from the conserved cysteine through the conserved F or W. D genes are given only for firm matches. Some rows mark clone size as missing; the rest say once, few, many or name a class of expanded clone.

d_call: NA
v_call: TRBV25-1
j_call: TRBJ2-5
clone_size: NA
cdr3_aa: CASSELGDNQETQYF
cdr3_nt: TGTGCCAGCAGTGAATTGGGAGATAACCAAGAGACCCAGTACTTC

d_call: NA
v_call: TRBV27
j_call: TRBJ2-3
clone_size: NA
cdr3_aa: CASSPSPPGGDTQYF
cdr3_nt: TGTGCCAGCAGTCCGAGCCCACCCGGCGGAGATACGCAGTATTTT

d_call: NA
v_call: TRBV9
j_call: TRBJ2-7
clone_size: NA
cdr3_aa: CASSHRNYEQYF
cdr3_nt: TGTGCCAGCAGTCACAGGAACTACGAGCAGTACTTC

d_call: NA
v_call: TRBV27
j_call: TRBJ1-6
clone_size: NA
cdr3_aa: CASSFGQPNSPLHF
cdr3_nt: TGTGCCAGCAGTTTCGGACAGCCGAATTCACCCCTCCACTTT

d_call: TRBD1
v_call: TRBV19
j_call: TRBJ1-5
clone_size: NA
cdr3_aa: CASKPGTGFNQPQHF
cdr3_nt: TGTGCCAGTAAACCCGGGACAGGATTCAATCAGCCCCAGCATTTT

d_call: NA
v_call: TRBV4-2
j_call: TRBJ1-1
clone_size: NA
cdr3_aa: CASSQERVGTEAFF
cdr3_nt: TGTGCCAGCAGCCAAGAGAGGGTCGGGACTGAAGCTTTCTTT

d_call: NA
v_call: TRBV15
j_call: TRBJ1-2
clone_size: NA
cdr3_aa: CATSRDGYGYTF
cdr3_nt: TGTGCCACCAGCAGAGACGGCTATGGCTACACCTTC

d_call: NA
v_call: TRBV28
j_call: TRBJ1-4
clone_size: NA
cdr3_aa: CASRQTGPRREKLFF
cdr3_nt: TGTGCCAGCAGACAAACAGGGCCCCGCCGGGAAAAACTGTTTTTT

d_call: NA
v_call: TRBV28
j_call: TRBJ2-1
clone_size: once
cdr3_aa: CASSLWTSSNEQFF
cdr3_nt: TGTGCCAGCAGTTTATGGACTAGTAGCAATGAGCAGTTCTTC

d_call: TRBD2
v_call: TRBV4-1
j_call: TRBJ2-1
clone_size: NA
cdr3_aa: CASSPTYAGGYNEQFF
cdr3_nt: TGCGCCAGCAGCCCCACGTACGCGGGGGGGTACAATGAGCAGTTCTTC

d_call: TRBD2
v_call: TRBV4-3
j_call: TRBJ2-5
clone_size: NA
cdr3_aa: CASSQGLADLGGETQYF
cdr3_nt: TGCGCCAGCAGCCAAGGACTAGCGGACCTTGGTGGAGAGACCCAGTACTTC

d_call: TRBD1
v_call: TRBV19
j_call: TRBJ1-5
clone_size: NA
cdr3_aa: CASSIFHGQGFNQPQHF
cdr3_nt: TGTGCCAGTAGTATCTTTCACGGACAGGGGTTCAATCAGCCCCAGCATTTT

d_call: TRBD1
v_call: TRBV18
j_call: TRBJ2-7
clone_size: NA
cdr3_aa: CASSPPGQGAGYEQYF
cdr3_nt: TGTGCCAGCTCACCACCGGGGCAGGGGGCAGGATACGAGCAGTACTTC

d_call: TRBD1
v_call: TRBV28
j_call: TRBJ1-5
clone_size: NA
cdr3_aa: CASTVDRVKSQHF
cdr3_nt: TGTGCCAGCACAGTCGACAGGGTAAAGTCCCAGCATTTT

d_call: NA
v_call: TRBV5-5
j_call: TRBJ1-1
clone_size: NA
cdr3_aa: CADSGGIRDTEAFF
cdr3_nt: TGTGCCGATTCTGGGGGCATTCGGGACACTGAAGCTTTCTTT

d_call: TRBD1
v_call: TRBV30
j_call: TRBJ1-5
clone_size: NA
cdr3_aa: CAWTEQGNQPQHF
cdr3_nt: TGTGCCTGGACTGAACAGGGGAATCAGCCCCAGCATTTT

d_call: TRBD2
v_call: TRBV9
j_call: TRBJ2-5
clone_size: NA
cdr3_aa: CASSVALAGPQETQYF
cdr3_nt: TGTGCCAGCAGCGTAGCACTAGCGGGCCCTCAAGAGACCCAGTACTTC

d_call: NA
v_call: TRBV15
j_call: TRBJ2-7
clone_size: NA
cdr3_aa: CATSPIVAGLDEQYF
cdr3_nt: TGTGCCACCAGCCCGATAGTTGCAGGGTTGGACGAGCAGTACTTC

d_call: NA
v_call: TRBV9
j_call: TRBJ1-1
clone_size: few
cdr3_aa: CASSVERDKPTEAFF
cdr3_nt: TGTGCCAGCAGCGTAGAGAGGGACAAACCTACTGAAGCTTTCTTT

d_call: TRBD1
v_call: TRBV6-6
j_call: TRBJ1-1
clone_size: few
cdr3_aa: CASSHPGTGVDTEAFF
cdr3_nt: TGTGCCAGCAGTCACCCCGGGACAGGGGTCGACACTGAAGCTTTCTTT

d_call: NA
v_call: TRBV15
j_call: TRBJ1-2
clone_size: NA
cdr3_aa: CATSRDLVPGGDGYTF
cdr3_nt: TGTGCCACCAGCAGAGATTTGGTTCCCGGGGGGGATGGCTACACCTTC

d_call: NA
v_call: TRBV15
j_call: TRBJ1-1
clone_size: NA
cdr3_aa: CATSRDGGTEAFF
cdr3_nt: TGTGCCACCAGCAGAGATGGCGGGACTGAAGCTTTCTTT

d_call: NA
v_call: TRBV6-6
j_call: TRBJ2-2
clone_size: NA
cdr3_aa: CASSRQANTGELFF
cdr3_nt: TGTGCCAGCAGCAGGCAGGCGAACACCGGGGAGCTGTTTTTT

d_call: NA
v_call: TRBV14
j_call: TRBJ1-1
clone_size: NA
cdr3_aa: CASSRGADLQALF
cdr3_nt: TGTGCCAGCAGCCGAGGTGCAGATCTACAGGCCCTCTTT

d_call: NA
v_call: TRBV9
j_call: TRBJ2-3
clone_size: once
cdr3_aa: CASSVVSQGTDTQYF
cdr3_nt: TGTGCCAGCAGCGTTGTGAGTCAGGGCACAGATACGCAGTATTTT

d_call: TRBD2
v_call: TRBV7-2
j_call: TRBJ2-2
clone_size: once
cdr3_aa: CASSLGEGTTGELFF
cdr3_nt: TGTGCCAGCAGCCTAGGGGAGGGCACCACCGGGGAGCTGTTTTTT

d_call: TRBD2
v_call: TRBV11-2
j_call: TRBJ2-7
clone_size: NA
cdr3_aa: CASSQGTSITHEQYF
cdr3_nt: TGTGCCAGCAGCCAGGGGACTAGTATCACCCACGAGCAGTACTTC

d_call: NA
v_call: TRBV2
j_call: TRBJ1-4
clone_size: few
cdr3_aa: CASSEEVGAIF
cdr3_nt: TGTGCCAGCAGTGAAGAGGTGGGAGCGATTTTT

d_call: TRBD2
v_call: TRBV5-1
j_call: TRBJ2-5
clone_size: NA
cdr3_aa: CASSSQGLADYQETQYF
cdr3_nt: TGCGCCAGCAGCTCCCAAGGACTAGCGGACTACCAAGAGACCCAGTACTTC

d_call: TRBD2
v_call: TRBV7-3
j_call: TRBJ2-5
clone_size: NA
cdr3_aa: CASSFRLAGGNETQYF
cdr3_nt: TGTGCCAGCAGCTTCCGACTAGCGGGAGGGAACGAGACCCAGTACTTC

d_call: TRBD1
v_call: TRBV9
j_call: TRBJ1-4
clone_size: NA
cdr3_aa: CASSFTGGNEKLFF
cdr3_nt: TGTGCCAGCAGCTTCACAGGGGGTAATGAAAAACTGTTTTTT

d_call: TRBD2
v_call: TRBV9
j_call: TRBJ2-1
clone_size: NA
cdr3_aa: CASSVEAGNYNEQFF
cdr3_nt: TGTGCCAGCAGCGTAGAAGCGGGAAACTACAATGAGCAGTTCTTC

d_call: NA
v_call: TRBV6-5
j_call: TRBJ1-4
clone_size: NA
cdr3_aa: CASSQTGATNEKLFF
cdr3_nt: TGTGCCAGCAGCCAAACCGGTGCAACTAATGAAAAACTGTTTTTT

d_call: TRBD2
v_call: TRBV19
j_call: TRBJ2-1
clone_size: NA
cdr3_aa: CASSWVGLSNNEQFF
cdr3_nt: TGTGCCAGTAGTTGGGTGGGACTATCGAACAATGAGCAGTTCTTC

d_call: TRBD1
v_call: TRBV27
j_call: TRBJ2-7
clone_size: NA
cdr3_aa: CASSRAGTAAYEQYF
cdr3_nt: TGTGCCAGCAGCAGAGCCGGGACAGCCGCCTACGAGCAGTACTTC

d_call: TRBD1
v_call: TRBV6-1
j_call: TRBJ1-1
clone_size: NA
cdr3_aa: CASSLQPQGAAEAFF
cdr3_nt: TGTGCCAGCAGTCTCCAACCTCAGGGGGCGGCTGAAGCTTTCTTT

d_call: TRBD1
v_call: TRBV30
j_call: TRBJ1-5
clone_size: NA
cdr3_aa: CAWRGQGARSPIGNQPQHF
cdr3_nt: TGTGCCTGGAGGGGACAGGGGGCGAGATCCCCGATTGGGAATCAGCCCCAGCATTTT

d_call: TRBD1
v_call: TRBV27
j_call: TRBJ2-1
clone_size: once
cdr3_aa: CASSLSPGTAVNEQFF
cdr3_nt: TGTGCCAGCAGTTTATCTCCCGGGACAGCAGTCAATGAGCAGTTCTTC

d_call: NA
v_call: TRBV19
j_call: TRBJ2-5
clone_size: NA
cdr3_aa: CASSTGTGTQYF
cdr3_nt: TGTGCCAGTAGTACCGGGACTGGGACCCAGTACTTC

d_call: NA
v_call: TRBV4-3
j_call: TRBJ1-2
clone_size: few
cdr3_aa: CASSQDSTGVYTF
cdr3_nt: TGCGCCAGCAGCCAAGACTCCACGGGAGTCTACACCTTC

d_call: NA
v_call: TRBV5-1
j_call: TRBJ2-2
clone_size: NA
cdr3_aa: CASSLDGGRDAGELFF
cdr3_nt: TGCGCCAGCAGCTTGGACGGTGGGAGAGACGCCGGGGAGCTGTTTTTT

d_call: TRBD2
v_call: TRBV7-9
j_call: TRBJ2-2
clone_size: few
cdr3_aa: CASSLYLAGSTGELFF
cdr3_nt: TGTGCCAGCAGCTTATACCTAGCGGGATCTACCGGGGAGCTGTTTTTT

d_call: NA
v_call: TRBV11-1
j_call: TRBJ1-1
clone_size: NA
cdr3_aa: CASLGGAIGTEAFF
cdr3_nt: TGTGCCAGCTTAGGAGGGGCAATTGGCACTGAAGCTTTCTTT

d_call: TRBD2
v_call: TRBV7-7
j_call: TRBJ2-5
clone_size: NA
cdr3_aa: CASSTGLAGSETQYF
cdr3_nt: TGTGCTAGCAGCACGGGACTAGCGGGGTCCGAGACCCAGTACTTC

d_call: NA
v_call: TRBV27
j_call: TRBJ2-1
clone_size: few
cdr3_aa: CASSLSVLASYNEQFF
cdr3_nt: TGTGCCAGCAGTTTATCGGTCCTAGCCTCCTACAATGAGCAGTTCTTC

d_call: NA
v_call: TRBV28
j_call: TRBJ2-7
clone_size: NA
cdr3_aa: CASSTPGRLYEQYF
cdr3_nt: TGTGCCAGCAGTACCCCCGGGAGACTTTACGAGCAGTACTTC

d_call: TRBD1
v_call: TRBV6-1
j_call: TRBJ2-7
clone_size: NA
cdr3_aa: CASSFLGTGAYEQYF
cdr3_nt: TGTGCCAGCAGCTTCCTTGGGACAGGGGCTTACGAGCAGTACTTC

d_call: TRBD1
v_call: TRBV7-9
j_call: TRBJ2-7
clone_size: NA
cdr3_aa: CASSSGGIHEQYF
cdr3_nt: TGTGCCAGCAGCTCAGGGGGTATCCACGAGCAGTACTTC

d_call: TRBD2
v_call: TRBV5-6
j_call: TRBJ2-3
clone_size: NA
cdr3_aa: CASSAGTSGSLLDTQYF
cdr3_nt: TGTGCCAGCAGCGCGGGGACTAGCGGGAGTCTTTTAGATACGCAGTATTTT

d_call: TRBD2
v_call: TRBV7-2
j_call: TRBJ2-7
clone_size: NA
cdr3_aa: CASSLTSGDSYEQYF
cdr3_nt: TGTGCCAGCAGCCTAACTAGCGGGGACTCCTACGAGCAGTACTTC

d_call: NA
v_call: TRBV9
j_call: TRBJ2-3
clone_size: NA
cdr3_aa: CASSLDRFTDTQYF
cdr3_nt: TGTGCCAGCAGCCTCGACAGGTTCACAGATACGCAGTATTTT

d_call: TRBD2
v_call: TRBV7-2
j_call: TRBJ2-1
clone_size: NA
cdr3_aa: CASSPSSGRGLGEQFF
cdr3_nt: TGTGCCAGCAGCCCCTCTAGCGGGAGGGGGTTAGGTGAGCAGTTCTTC

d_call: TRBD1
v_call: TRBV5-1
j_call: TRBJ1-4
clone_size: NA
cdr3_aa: CASSLAWGGTANEKLFF
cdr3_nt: TGCGCCAGCAGCTTGGCCTGGGGTGGGACAGCTAATGAAAAACTGTTTTTT

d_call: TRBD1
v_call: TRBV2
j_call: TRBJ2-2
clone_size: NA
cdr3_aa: CASSRTGDNTGELFF
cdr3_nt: TGTGCCAGCAGCCGGACAGGCGATAACACCGGGGAGCTGTTTTTT

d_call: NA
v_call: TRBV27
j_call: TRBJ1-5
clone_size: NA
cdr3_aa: CASSLSPRGSNQPQHF
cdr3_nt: TGTGCCAGCAGTTTATCGCCCAGGGGCTCTAATCAGCCCCAGCATTTT

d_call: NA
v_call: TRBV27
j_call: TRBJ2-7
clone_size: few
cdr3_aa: CASSLPSDTYEQYF
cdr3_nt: TGTGCCAGCAGTCTGCCTAGCGACACCTACGAGCAGTACTTC

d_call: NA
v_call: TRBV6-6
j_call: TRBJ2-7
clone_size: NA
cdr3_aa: CASSRGGQFGYEQYF
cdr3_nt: TGTGCCAGCAGTCGGGGGGGACAGTTTGGCTACGAGCAGTACTTC

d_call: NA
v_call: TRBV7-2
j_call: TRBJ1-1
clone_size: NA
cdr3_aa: CASSLFNLEAFF
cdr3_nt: TGTGCCAGCAGCTTATTTAACTTAGAAGCTTTCTTT

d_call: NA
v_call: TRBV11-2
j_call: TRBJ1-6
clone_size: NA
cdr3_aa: CASSLKRDSPLHF
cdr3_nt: TGTGCCAGCAGCTTGAAGAGGGATTCACCCCTCCACTTT

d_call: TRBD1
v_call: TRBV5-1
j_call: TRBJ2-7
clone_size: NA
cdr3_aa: CASSPVGQMLREQYF
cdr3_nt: TGCGCCAGCAGCCCGGTGGGACAGATGTTACGAGAGCAGTACTTC